These T cell receptor beta chains were read from a single sample in a study of T cells in localized non-small cell lung cancer. Libraries were prepared by immunoSEQ multiplex PCR; TCRdb keeps only in-frame clonotypes and omits some of them. The sample has 25,000 to 30,000 clones; roughly four fifths are singletons. The input for sequencing was peripheral blood, taken before any cancer treatment. These receptors were obtained from a woman aged 40 to 75 with stage I lung adenocarcinoma. Each CDR3 is given with its conserved first and last residue. D genes are given only for firm matches. Not every row has a clone size; where given, it reads once, few, many or a size class.

j_call | v_call | clone_size | d_call | cdr3_aa | cdr3_nt
TRBJ1-2 | TRBV27 | few | NA | CASSPLGHNYGYTF | TGTGCCAGCAGTCCACTCGGGCACAACTATGGCTACACCTTC
TRBJ1-3 | TRBV30 | NA | NA | CAWSTGTGNTIYF | TGTGCCTGGAGTACGGGAACTGGAAACACCATATATTTT
TRBJ2-3 | TRBV5-4 | NA | TRBD2 | CASAPSGGNTDTQYF | TGTGCCAGCGCCCCTAGCGGGGGAAACACAGATACGCAGTATTTT
TRBJ1-3 | TRBV4-3 | NA | NA | CASSQQGSGNTIYF | TGCGCCAGCAGCCAACAGGGGTCTGGAAACACCATATATTTT
TRBJ1-5 | TRBV6-5 | NA | NA | CASSYSGSGPRPQHF | TGTGCCAGCAGTTACTCGGGGTCAGGCCCCAGGCCCCAGCATTTT
TRBJ2-7 | TRBV11-3 | NA | TRBD1 | CASSQPGQGKVQYF | TGTGCCAGCAGCCAGCCTGGACAGGGGAAGGTGCAGTACTTC
TRBJ2-3 | TRBV10-3 | NA | TRBD2 | CAISESLAGGPDTQYF | TGTGCCATCAGTGAGTCCCTAGCGGGGGGGCCAGATACGCAGTATTTT
TRBJ2-1 | TRBV5-1 | NA | NA | CASSLARGANEQFF | TGCGCCAGCAGCTTGGCGAGGGGAGCCAATGAGCAGTTCTTC
TRBJ2-5 | TRBV19 | NA | NA | CASSESGQETQYF | TGTGCCAGTAGTGAGAGCGGACAAGAGACCCAGTACTTC
TRBJ2-7 | TRBV2 | NA | TRBD2 | CASSEYLAGVLDF | TGTGCCAGCAGTGAGTACCTAGCGGGGGTTCTAGACTTC
TRBJ1-6 | TRBV11-2 | NA | NA | CASSRLRGSYNSPLHF | TGTGCCAGCAGCCGTCTCCGGGGCTCCTATAATTCACCCCTCCACTTT
TRBJ2-3 | TRBV5-1 | few | NA | CASSGGTRAGAQYF | TGCGCCAGCAGCGGGGGGACTCGGGCAGGCGCGCAGTATTTT
TRBJ2-7 | TRBV19 | NA | NA | CASSSLAPDYEQYF | TGTGCCAGTAGTTCACTGGCCCCCGACTACGAGCAGTACTTC
TRBJ2-4 | TRBV5-1 | NA | TRBD2 | CASSLAGTNKNIQYF | TGCGCCAGCAGCTTGGCCGGGACTAACAAAAACATTCAGTACTTC
TRBJ2-3 | TRBV28 | NA | TRBD1 | CASSILGTGGNSRTDTQYF | TGTGCCAGCAGTATCCTCGGGACAGGGGGCAATTCTCGCACAGATACGCAGTATTTT
TRBJ2-7 | TRBV7-9 | NA | NA | CASSSIVEQYF | TGTGCCAGCAGCTCCATTGTCGAGCAGTACTTC
TRBJ1-6 | TRBV2 | NA | NA | CASIRTANSPLHF | TGTGCCAGCATCAGGACTGCCAATTCACCCCTCCACTTT
TRBJ2-1 | TRBV7-2 | NA | NA | CASSRPSSLGEQFF | TGTGCCAGCAGCCGCCCCTCTAGTTTAGGCGAGCAGTTCTTC
TRBJ1-4 | TRBV27 | medium-sized | NA | CARLWEKLFF | TGTGCCAGGCTTTGGGAAAAACTGTTTTTT
TRBJ2-7 | TRBV19 | few | TRBD1 | CASLNGTGCKEQYF | TGTGCCAGTTTGAATGGGACAGGGTGTAAAGAGCAGTACTTC
TRBJ2-5 | TRBV5-1 | NA | NA | CASSLEGGREAQYF | TGCGCCAGCAGCTTGGAGGGGGGGCGAGAGGCCCAGTACTTC
TRBJ2-5 | TRBV9 | NA | NA | CASSVAGARETQYF | TGTGCCAGCAGCGTAGCTGGGGCACGGGAGACCCAGTACTTC
TRBJ1-5 | TRBV4-3 | NA | NA | CASSQDRHQPQHF | TGCGCCAGCAGCCAAGACAGGCATCAGCCCCAGCATTTT
TRBJ1-1 | TRBV19 | NA | NA | CASRDMNTEAFF | TGTGCCAGTAGGGACATGAACACTGAAGCTTTCTTT
TRBJ1-1 | TRBV2 | NA | NA | CASKPGAVRAFF | TGTGCCAGCAAGCCGGGGGCAGTGAGGGCTTTCTTT
TRBJ1-2 | TRBV29-1 | NA | NA | CSVRATVTTDGYTF | TGCAGCGTTCGGGCCACAGTGACTACCGATGGCTACACCTTC
TRBJ2-7 | TRBV27 | NA | NA | CASSLTSASREQYF | TGTGCCAGCAGTTTAACCAGCGCCTCTCGAGAGCAGTACTTC
TRBJ1-2 | TRBV5-6 | NA | NA | CASSSGLTVYGYTF | TGTGCCAGCAGCTCGGGCCTAACCGTCTATGGCTACACCTTC
TRBJ1-1 | TRBV5-1 | NA | TRBD1 | CASSLVQGVEAFF | TGCGCCAGCAGCTTGGTGCAGGGGGTCGAAGCTTTCTTT
TRBJ2-7 | TRBV27 | once | NA | CASSLTGSYEQYF | TGTGCCAGCAGCCTAACAGGGTCCTACGAGCAGTACTTC
TRBJ1-6 | TRBV7-3 | NA | NA | CASSFGPGVSPLHF | TGTGCCAGCAGCTTTGGTCCGGGGGTTTCACCCCTCCACTTT
TRBJ2-7 | TRBV4-1 | NA | TRBD1 | CASSQEMPGTGFVYEQYF | TGCGCCAGCAGCCAAGAGATGCCCGGGACAGGGTTCGTCTACGAGCAGTACTTC
TRBJ1-5 | TRBV6-5 | NA | NA | CASSYSSLNQPQHF | TGTGCCAGCAGTTACTCTTCCTTGAATCAGCCCCAGCATTTT
TRBJ2-2 | TRBV19 | once | TRBD1 | CASRGTGRTGELFF | TGTGCCAGTAGGGGGACAGGGCGAACCGGGGAGCTGTTTTTT
TRBJ1-6 | TRBV5-4 | few | NA | CATREATFYNSPLHF | TGTGCCACCCGAGAGGCGACATTTTATAATTCACCCCTCCACTTT
TRBJ1-1 | TRBV14 | NA | NA | CASSQEEHTEAFF | TGTGCCAGCAGCCAAGAGGAGCACACTGAAGCTTTCTTT
TRBJ1-2 | TRBV5-4 | NA | NA | CASSLGDYGYTF | TGTGCCAGCAGCTTGGGAGACTATGGCTACACCTTC
TRBJ2-3 | TRBV11-2 | NA | NA | CASSLVPPGLGDTQYF | TGTGCCAGCAGCTTAGTCCCCCCCGGACTTGGAGATACGCAGTATTTT